These 25 T cell receptor beta chains were sequenced from one sample in a study of Ad26.COV2.S vaccination and SARS-CoV-2 variants. Here immunoSEQ multiplex PCR was the method, and the copy in TCRdb shows in-frame clones only, minus some. Of approximately 360,000 clones listed, roughly 80% are singletons. The treatment denotes: roughly 19 received Ad26.COV2.S at low or high dose, single or two shots; 5 received placebo; per-sample allocation not given. Repertoires come from day 63 after the first vaccine or placebo injection. The source material was peripheral blood, sampled in a trial of Ad26.COV2.S vaccine versus placebo. These receptors came from a person aged 18-60 years who received the Ad26.COV2.S COVID-19 vaccine or a placebo.

This chain uses TRBV7-8 with TRBJ2-5, with 7 bases matching TRBD1. The ends lost 6 bases at V and 8 bases at J; junction bases unmatched: 15. CDR1 and CDR2 from the germline V gene are SGHVS and FQNEAQ. This CDR3 has 15 residues. The CDR3 DNA reads TGTGCCAGCAGTATACTGGGACAGAGAGTGAGTACCCAGTACTTC. It translates to CASSILGQRVSTQYF.

The V gene is TRBV7-2, the J gene TRBJ2-3; 7 bases line up with TRBD2. The germline V gene has CDR1 SGHTA and CDR2 FQGNSA. This CDR3 comprises 16 residues. The junction had 12 bases not matched to a gene; V was cut back by 5 bases and J by 4 bases. The DNA of the CDR3 is TGTGCCAGCAGCCTCTACCGACTAGCCCGGGCAGATACGCAGTATTTT. Translated: CASSLYRLARADTQYF.

This chain joins TRBV7-2 and TRBJ2-1; D might be TRBD1 or TRBD2, each matching 7 bases. The CDR3 loop spans 15 amino acids. V lost 3 bases and J lost 5, with 14 bases in between. Looked up from germline, CDR1 is SGHTA and CDR2 is FQGNSA. CDR3 in DNA: TGTGCCAGCAGCTTTTGGGGGGGACAGAACAATGAGCAGTTCTTC. Translation gives CASSFWGGQNNEQFF.

The chain links TRBV18 to TRBJ2-1, with a weak D call TRBD2 (5 bases). The CDR3 has 13 residues. V lost 3 bases and J lost 6, with 9 bases in between. The germline CDR1 and CDR2 sequences are KGHSH and LQKENI. The CDR3 nucleotides are TGTGCCAGCTCACCGACACTAGGCAATGAGCAGTTCTTC. Translation: CASSPTLGNEQFF.

The chain employs TRBV12-3 or TRBV12-4 and TRBJ2-7; D gene ambiguous. V lost 10 bases to trimming and J lost 2 bases, with 12 bases between them. The CDR3 has 12 amino acids. CDR3 coding DNA: TGTGCCACTAAGTTTGGGCCCTACGAGCAGTACTTC. It translates to CATKFGPYEQYF.

The V gene is TRBV12-3 or TRBV12-4, the J gene TRBJ2-2; no reliable D call. The length of the CDR3 is 12 residues. V was clipped by 7 bases and J by 6 bases, with 9 bases between them. The CDR3 region is CASIMIPGELFF. CDR3 sequence (DNA): TGTGCCAGCATCATGATACCCGGGGAGCTGTTTTTT.

A word on this clone: This specimen includes other DNA sequences encoding the same CDR3. The genes are TRBV6-6 and TRBJ2-7; no reliable D call. Germline loops: CDR1 MNHNY, CDR2 SVGAGI (reference sequence). Trimming removed 6 bases from V and 2 bases from J, with 5 bases in between. The CDR3 contains 11 residues. The CDR3 DNA reads as TGTGCCAGCAGCCGGACCTACGAGCAGTACTTC. This sequence encodes CASSRTYEQYF.

The chain couples TRBV6-1 to TRBJ2-7; TRBD1 matches 10 bases. With 4 bases clipped from V and 2 bases from J, the junction kept 11 bases outside the gene matches. This CDR3 contains 17 residues. Per the germline V gene, CDR1 is MNHNS and CDR2 is SASEGT. This CDR3 is CASSATYSGTGAYEQYF. The CDR3 DNA sequence: TGTGCCAGCAGTGCTACCTACTCCGGGACAGGGGCCTACGAGCAGTACTTC.

In its sample, this clone was seen a few times. The chain couples TRBV9 to TRBJ2-5; TRBD1 is a possible D gene (5 bases). Germline assignment: CDR1 SGDLS and CDR2 YYNGEE. Trimming took off 0 bases at V and 5 bases at J, with 8 bases between the two ends. The CDR3 contains 13 residues. The CDR3 nucleotides are TGTGCCAGCAGCGTAGGACAGACCGAGACCCAGTACTTC. Its translation is CASSVGQTETQYF.

The sample holds one count of this clone. The chain recombines TRBV5-1 with TRBJ2-7; D is tentatively TRBD1 or TRBD2 (5 bases each). The CDR3 contains 15 residues. From germline, CDR1 is SGHRS and CDR2 YFSETQ. V lost 0 bases to trimming and J lost 2 bases, with 12 bases between them. CDR3: CASSLVGGRAYEQYF. In nucleotides, the CDR3 is TGCGCCAGCAGCTTGGTTGGGGGAAGGGCCTACGAGCAGTACTTC.

This clone was recorded only once. The chain employs TRBV5-4 and TRBJ1-4; D unresolved. This CDR3 has 15 amino acids. CDR1 SGHNT and CDR2 YYREEE come from the germline V gene (reference sequence). Trimming stripped 1 base from V and 4 bases from J, with 11 bases between. DNA for the CDR3: TGTGCCAGCAGCTTGCGAGTCGGGAGTAATGAAAAACTGTTTTTT. It yields the protein CASSLRVGSNEKLFF.

The CDR3 DNA is TGCGCCAGCAGCTTGGAGCTTATGAACTTTCTATCAGATACGCAGTATTTT. Its translation: CASSLELMNFLSDTQYF. The chain carries TRBV5-1 and TRBJ2-3, with D uncertain. The CDR3 length is 17 residues. Trimming cost V 0 bases and J 4 bases, with 18 bases left between them. Germline assignment: CDR1 SGHRS and CDR2 YFSETQ.

The chain is built from TRBV5-1 and TRBJ1-4; 9 bases match TRBD1. V lost 4 bases to trimming and J lost 8 bases; unmatched junction nucleotides: 6. This CDR3 has 14 amino acids. Germline V lookup: CDR1 SGHRS, CDR2 YFSETQ. The DNA for the CDR3 is TGCGCCAGCAGCGTGACAGGGGGGGAAGAAAAACTGTTTTTT. Amino acid sequence: CASSVTGGEEKLFF.

V and J are TRBV7-9 and TRBJ2-1, with 12 nucleotides matching TRBD1. CDR3 size: 15 residues. Losses at the gene ends were 5 bases for V and 8 bases for J; bases not matched to a gene: 7. Germline V lookup: CDR1 SEHNR, CDR2 FQNEAQ (reference sequence). CDR3 residues: CASSEGQGAAYEQFF. The DNA for the CDR3 is TGTGCCAGCAGCGAGGGACAGGGGGCGGCCTATGAGCAGTTCTTC.

The CDR3 DNA reads as TGTGCCTGGAGTGGTGGGGACCGTCAGTTCTTC. Its translation: CAWSGGDRQFF. The chain employs TRBV30 and TRBJ2-1; the D call may be TRBD1 or TRBD2 (5 bases each). The germline V and J ends were trimmed by 1 base and 13 bases, with 11 bases remaining between them. CDR3 length: 11 amino acids. Germline V gene lookup returns CDR1 GTSNPN and CDR2 SVGIG (reference sequence).

This chain connects TRBV19 to TRBJ2-7; 7 nucleotides match TRBD1. CDR1 and CDR2 from the germline V gene are LNHDA and SQIVND (reference sequence). The V segment lost 3 bases and the J segment 6 bases; nucleotides outside the gene matches: 8. The CDR3 runs to 14 residues. The CDR3: CASSMGTEASEQYF. The CDR3, as DNA: TGTGCCAGTAGTATGGGGACAGAGGCCTCCGAGCAGTACTTC.

This clone was detected only a few times. V is TRBV30 and J is TRBJ1-6; D call uncertain. The V gene lost 4 bases and the J gene lost 0 bases, with 10 bases spanning the gap. Germline-derived CDR1 and CDR2 are GTSNPN and SVGIG (reference sequence). This CDR3 spans 15 amino acids. CDR3 sequence reads: CAWKTASSYNSPLHF. Here the CDR3 DNA reads TGTGCCTGGAAGACGGCGAGCTCCTATAATTCACCCCTCCACTTT.

This clone was seen just once. This chain joins TRBV7-9 and TRBJ1-1; D may be TRBD1 (6 bases). V gave up 3 bases and J gave up 2 bases, with 13 bases separating them. Germline V gene data show CDR1 as SEHNR and CDR2 as FQNEAQ (reference sequence). The CDR3 covers 15 residues. This CDR3 is CASSFLPQGNTEAFF. The CDR3 DNA follows: TGTGCCAGCAGCTTTCTTCCACAGGGTAACACTGAAGCTTTCTTT.

The chain employs TRBV5-4 and TRBJ1-2; perhaps TRBD1 as D (5 bases). From germline, CDR1 is SGHNT and CDR2 YYREEE (reference sequence). The V end was cut by 4 bases, the J end by 7 bases, with 20 bases between. CDR3 length equals 15 residues. This chain's CDR3 is CASSTKGANTAGYTF. CDR3 sequence (DNA): TGTGCCAGCAGCACGAAAGGGGCCAATACTGCTGGCTACACCTTC.

The rearrangement uses TRBV7-2 and TRBJ2-3; TRBD2 agrees at 8 bases. Losses at the gene ends were 6 bases for V and 5 bases for J; bases not matched to a gene: 7. Germline V gene data show CDR1 as SGHTA and CDR2 as FQGNSA. The CDR3 sequence is 14 residues long. The CDR3 here is CASREAGARDTQYF. CDR3 bases: TGTGCCAGCAGGGAAGCGGGAGCGAGAGATACGCAGTATTTT. Supplemented by reference TRBV7-2 and TRBJ2-3, the full variable domain reads GAGVSQSPSNKVTEKGKDVELRCDPISGHTALYWYRQSLGQGLEFLIYFQGNSAPDKSGLPSDRFSAERTGGSVSTLTIQRTQQEDSAVYLCASREAGARDTQYFGPGTRLTVL.

J is TRBJ2-6 and V is TRBV5-1; no definite D call. The germline CDR1 and CDR2 sequences are SGHRS and YFSETQ. This CDR3 comprises 15 residues. The V gene lost 2 bases and the J gene lost 2 bases, with 8 bases spanning the gap. The CDR3 here is CASSFSVTGANVLTF. DNA of the CDR3: TGCGCCAGCAGCTTCTCTGTAACTGGGGCCAACGTCCTGACTTTC.

The chain employs TRBV27 and TRBJ2-1, with 9 nucleotides matching TRBD1. V lost 7 bases to trimming and J lost 7 bases; unmatched junction nucleotides: 8. The CDR3 runs to 14 residues. Germline CDR1 reads MNHEY; CDR2 reads SMNVEV (reference sequence). The CDR3, as DNA: TGTGCCAGCACGGGGACAGGGCCGGTAAATGAGCAGTTCTTC. This translates into CASTGTGPVNEQFF.

V usage is TRBV19 and J usage is TRBJ2-3; D call uncertain. Germline V CDR1 and CDR2: LNHDA, SQIVND (reference sequence). CDR3 length: 14 amino acids. V lost 5 bases and J lost 3, with 12 bases in between. CDR3 loop: CASSGYIGTDTQYF. DNA for the CDR3: TGTGCCAGTAGTGGGTACATAGGGACAGATACGCAGTATTTT.

In regard to this clone: Germline and junction disagree at one end, which may indicate a read error. V gene TRBV6-5 combines with J gene TRBJ1-2; the D gene is possibly TRBD1 (5 bases). CDR1 and CDR2 (germline): MNHEY, SVGAGI. The CDR3 is 13 residues long. The CDR3 region has the DNA TGTACCAGCAAGAAGGGAGGGGACTATGGCTACACCTTC. Translated, it gives CTSKKGGDYGYTF.

The chain carries TRBV6-2 or TRBV6-3 and TRBJ1-5, with 8 bases fitting TRBD1. The germline V gene encodes CDR1 MNHEY and CDR2 SVGEGT. There are 16 residues in the CDR3. Unmatched junction bases numbered 11, after V lost 6 bases and J lost 4 bases. CDR3 sequence: CASSPQWGQVNQPQHF. DNA of the CDR3: TGTGCCAGCAGCCCTCAGTGGGGACAGGTGAATCAGCCCCAGCATTTT.